Listed below are T cell receptor beta chains from one sample, sequenced in a study of blood T cell repertoires in COVID-19. The protocol was immunoSEQ multiplex PCR, while the TCRdb copy is restricted to in-frame clones and leaves out a portion. The sample shows over 200,000 clones, around 88% of them seen only once. Sequenced input: peripheral blood. The receptors shown here come from a man older than 75 with acute or convalescent COVID-19. The conserved cysteine and the conserved F or W are not part of the CDR3 here. Some rows mark clone size as missing; the rest say once, few, many or name a class of expanded clone.

>TRBV6-6|NA
ASRQQGAGAGELF
>TRBV5-1|NA
ASRRDENQPQH
>TRBV7-2|NA
ASSLVKAREETQY
>TRBV28|NA
ASTLDRVANEQF
>TRBV9|NA
ASSPDRGGSDEQF
>TRBV11-1|NA
ASSLGANYGYT
>TRBV6-5|NA
ASSPQGAGGQPQH
>TRBV19|NA
ASSIDGPPFGGYEQY
>TRBV4-1|few
ASSPRRVDTEAF
>TRBV7-2|few
ASSNTRGGELF